This entry lists 11 T cell receptor beta chains sequenced from one sample in a study of chemoradiotherapy in HPV16-positive cancers. Here immunoSEQ multiplex PCR was the method, and the copy in TCRdb shows in-frame clones only, minus some. The sample lists about 5,500 clones, about 78% occurring once. Sampling was conducted from a patient who underwent chemoradiotherapy. The receptors were sampled from a human donor with HPV-associated anogenital cancer.

CDR3 sequence: CSVSDGYGYTF. As DNA, the CDR3 is TGCAGCGTTTCAGATGGCTATGGCTACACCTTC. The chain recombines TRBV29-1 with TRBJ1-2; the D is unclear. Germline CDR1 SQVTM, CDR2 ANQGSEA. The CDR3 consists of 11 residues. Trimming pared 5 bases from V and 4 bases from J, leaving 8 bases between. Full variable domain (missing parts from reference TRBV29-1 and TRBJ1-2): SAVISQKPSRDICQRGTSLTIQCQVDSQVTMMFWYRQQPGQSLTLIATANQGSEATYESGFVIDKFPISRPNLTFSTLTVSNMSPEDSSIYLCSVSDGYGYTFGSGTRLTVV.

The chain links TRBV6-1 to TRBJ2-6, with D perhaps given as TRBD1 or TRBD2 (5 bases each). The V and J ends lost 8 bases and 3 bases respectively, with 5 bases between them. This CDR3 contains 12 residues. The V gene's germline CDR1 is MNHNS and CDR2 SASEGT. CDR3 loop: CASGGGANVLTF. CDR3 sequence (DNA): TGTGCCAGCGGGGGTGGGGCCAACGTCCTGACTTTC.

The J gene is TRBJ2-5, the V gene TRBV18; 9 nucleotides line up with TRBD1. The junction had 2 bases not matched to a gene; V was cut back by 0 bases and J by 0 bases. The CDR3 is 16 amino acids. Germline loops: CDR1 KGHSH, CDR2 LQKENI. The CDR3 sequence: CASSPPGQGHQETQYF. CDR3 nucleotides: TGTGCCAGCTCACCACCGGGACAGGGCCACCAAGAGACCCAGTACTTC.

The rearrangement links TRBV11-2 to TRBJ2-3; either TRBD1 or TRBD2 may supply D (5 bases each). CDR1 is SGHAT and CDR2 is FQNNGV in the germline V gene. The germline V and J ends were trimmed by 6 bases and 0 bases, with 19 bases remaining between them. The CDR3 runs to 17 residues. The CDR3 nucleotides are TGTGCCAGCAGGACCGGCCGAGGGCACAGGAGCACAGATACGCAGTATTTT. This codes for CASRTGRGHRSTDTQYF.

The V call is TRBV5-1, the J call TRBJ2-5, with D unresolved. This CDR3 contains 14 residues. V lost 5 bases, J lost 5 bases, and 16 bases lay in between. Per germline, CDR1 SGHRS and CDR2 YFSETQ. For the CDR3, the DNA is TGCGCCAGCAGTATTGGGCAGGTCGGGGAGACCCAGTACTTC. Translated: CASSIGQVGETQYF.

As DNA, the CDR3 is TGTGCCAGCACCGGAGGAACAGCTGGAAACACCATATATTTT. This translates into CASTGGTAGNTIYF. The chain has TRBV28 and TRBJ1-3, with no clear D. CDR1 and CDR2 (germline): MDHEN, SYDVKM. Trimming removed 7 bases from V and 2 bases from J, with 12 bases in between. This CDR3 is 14 amino acids long.

This sequence joins TRBV6-1 and TRBJ1-1; D gene unclear. Trimming left V 4 bases short and J 11 bases short, with 32 bases between. Germline CDR1 MNHNS, CDR2 SASEGT. This CDR3 spans 18 amino acids. This CDR3 reads CASSGLASYSTNTDGAFF. The CDR3 coding sequence is TGTGCCAGCAGTGGTCTGGCCAGCTACTCGACGAACACTGACGGGGCTTTCTTT.

The V and J genes are TRBV30 and TRBJ1-4; 7 bases line up with TRBD1. The J segment lost 4 bases and the V segment lost 3 bases, leaving 2 bases of the junction unmatched. Germline CDR1 reads GTSNPN; CDR2 reads SVGIG (reference sequence). The CDR3 contains 13 residues. The CDR3 nucleotides are TGTGCCTGGAGAGGGGACAGTAATGAAAAACTGTTTTTT. It translates to CAWRGDSNEKLFF. Full variable domain (outside the CDR3, taken from reference TRBV30 and TRBJ1-4): SQTIHQWPATLVQPVGSPLSLECTVEGTSNPNLYWYRQAAGRGLQLLFYSVGIGQISSEVPQNLSASRPQDRQFILSSKKLLLSDSGFYLCAWRGDSNEKLFFGSGTQLSVL.

The genes are TRBV10-2 and TRBJ2-7, with no clear D. V lost 0 bases and J 0 bases, leaving 12 bases between the germline ends. Germline V gene sequence: CDR1 WSHSY, CDR2 SAAADI. This CDR3 comprises 16 residues. CDR3 region: CASSESEKLTSYEQYF. The CDR3 region has the DNA TGCGCCAGCAGTGAGTCGGAGAAACTCACCTCCTACGAGCAGTACTTC.

The rearrangement uses TRBV5-1 and TRBJ2-5; the match to TRBD2 covers 7 bases. CDR1 SGHRS and CDR2 YFSETQ come from the germline V gene. V lost 6 bases and J lost 3; bases outside the gene matches: 8. The CDR3 length is 14 residues. The CDR3 DNA is TGCGCCAGCACGATTAATCGGGGGGAAGAGACCCAGTACTTC. Protein: CASTINRGEETQYF.

The CDR3 coding sequence is TGTGCCAGCATGAGGGGTAGAGCAACTAATGAAAAACTGTTTTTT. This encodes CASMRGRATNEKLFF. The chain joins TRBV6-1 to TRBJ1-4; D perhaps matches TRBD1 (5 bases). Germline V lookup: CDR1 MNHNS, CDR2 SASEGT. The CDR3 length is 15 residues. Trimming took off 7 bases at V and 0 bases at J, with 12 bases between the two ends.